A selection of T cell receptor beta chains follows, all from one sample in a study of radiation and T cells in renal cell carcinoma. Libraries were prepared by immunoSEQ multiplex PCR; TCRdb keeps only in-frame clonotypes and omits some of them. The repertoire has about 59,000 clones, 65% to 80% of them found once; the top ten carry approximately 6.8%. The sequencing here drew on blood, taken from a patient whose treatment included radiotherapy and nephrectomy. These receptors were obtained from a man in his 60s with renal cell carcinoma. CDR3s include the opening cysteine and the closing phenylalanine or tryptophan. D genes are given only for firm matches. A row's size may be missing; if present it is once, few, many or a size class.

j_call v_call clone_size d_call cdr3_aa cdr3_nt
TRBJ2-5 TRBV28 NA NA CASSLLGTQYF TGTGCCAGCAGTTTATTGGGGACCCAGTACTTC
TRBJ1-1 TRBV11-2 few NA CASSSILMNTEAFF TGTGCCAGCAGCTCGATTTTGATGAACACTGAAGCTTTCTTT
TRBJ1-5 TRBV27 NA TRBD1 CASSLLTGVDQPQHF TGTGCCAGCAGTTTACTGACAGGGGTGGATCAGCCCCAGCATTTT
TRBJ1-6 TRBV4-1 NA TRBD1 CASSQDTRGQGKRNSPLHF TGCGCCAGCAGCCAAGATACCAGGGGACAGGGGAAACGAAATTCACCCCTCCACTTT
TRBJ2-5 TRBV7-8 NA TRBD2 CASSLGTSQTQYF TGTGCCAGCAGCCTAGGGACTAGTCAGACCCAGTACTTC
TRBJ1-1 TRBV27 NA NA CASSGHVNTEAFF TGTGCCAGCTCAGGACACGTGAACACTGAAGCTTTCTTT
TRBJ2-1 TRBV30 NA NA CAWKVEGNEQFF TGTGCCTGGAAAGTAGAAGGGAATGAGCAGTTCTTC
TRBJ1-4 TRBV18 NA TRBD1 CASSPPGQTEKLFF TGTGCCAGCTCACCACCGGGACAGACCGAAAAACTGTTTTTT
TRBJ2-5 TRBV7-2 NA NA CASSLEGQDAETQYF TGTGCCAGCAGCTTAGAAGGGCAGGATGCAGAGACCCAGTACTTC
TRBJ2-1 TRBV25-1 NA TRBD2 CASSLAGAHEQFF TGTGCCAGCAGTCTAGCGGGAGCTCATGAGCAGTTCTTC
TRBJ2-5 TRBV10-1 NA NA CASSAVYQETQYF TGCGCCAGCAGTGCGGTGTACCAAGAGACCCAGTACTTC
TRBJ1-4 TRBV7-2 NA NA CASSTGGPRRGEKLFF TGTGCCAGCAGCACCGGCGGGCCGCGAAGGGGCGAAAAACTGTTTTTT
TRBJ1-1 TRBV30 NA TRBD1 CAWSTRDRGVNTEAFF TGTGCCTGGAGTACTCGGGACAGGGGGGTGAACACTGAAGCTTTCTTT
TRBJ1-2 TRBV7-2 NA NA CASSFSGTSYGYTF TGTGCCAGCAGCTTTTCAGGGACAAGCTATGGCTACACCTTC
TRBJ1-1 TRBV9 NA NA CASSVEAAFLNTEAFF TGTGCCAGCAGCGTAGAGGCAGCTTTTTTGAACACTGAAGCTTTCTTT
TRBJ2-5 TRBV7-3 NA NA CASSFYQETQYF TGTGCCAGCAGCTTCTACCAAGAGACCCAGTACTTC
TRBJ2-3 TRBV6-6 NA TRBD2 CASSYLSGRSTDTQYF TGTGCCAGCAGTTACCTTAGCGGGAGGAGCACAGATACGCAGTATTTT
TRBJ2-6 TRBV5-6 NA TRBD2 CASSLAGGPDGANVLTF TGTGCCAGCAGCTTGGCGGGGGGGCCGGATGGGGCCAACGTCCTGACTTTC
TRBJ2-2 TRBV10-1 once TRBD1 CASGETDRGFTGELFF TGCGCCAGCGGGGAGACGGACAGGGGATTCACCGGGGAGCTGTTTTTT
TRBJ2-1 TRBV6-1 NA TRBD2 CASSETSGRVYNEQFF TGTGCCAGCAGTGAGACTAGCGGGAGGGTTTACAATGAGCAGTTCTTC
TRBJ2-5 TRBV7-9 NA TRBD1 CASTRQGGNQETQYF TGTGCCAGCACCCGACAGGGGGGGAACCAAGAGACCCAGTACTTC
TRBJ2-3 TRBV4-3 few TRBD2 CASSQGTRTLTDTQYF TGCGCCAGCAGCCAAGGGACTAGGACCCTCACAGATACGCAGTATTTT
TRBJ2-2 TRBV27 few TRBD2 CASSGLAGGPHTGELFF TGTGCCAGCAGTGGACTAGCGGGGGGGCCGCACACCGGGGAGCTGTTTTTT
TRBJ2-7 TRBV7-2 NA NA CASSPSSGFYEQYF TGTGCCAGCAGCCCATCGTCGGGTTTCTACGAGCAGTACTTC
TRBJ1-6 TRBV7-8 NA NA CASRNWGSPLHF TGTGCCAGCAGAAATTGGGGTTCACCCCTCCACTTT
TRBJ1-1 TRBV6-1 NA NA CASSGTENTEAFF TGTGCCAGCAGTGGGACCGAGAACACTGAAGCTTTCTTT
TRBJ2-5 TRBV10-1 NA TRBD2 CASSEGRGLADQETQYF TGCGCCAGCAGTGAGGGTCGAGGACTAGCGGACCAAGAGACCCAGTACTTC
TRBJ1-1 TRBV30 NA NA CAWSPRVGNTEAFF TGTGCCTGGAGTCCCCGGGTGGGAAACACTGAAGCTTTCTTT
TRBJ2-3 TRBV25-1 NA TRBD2 CASGTSGQDTQYF TGTGCCAGCGGGACTAGCGGGCAAGATACGCAGTATTTT
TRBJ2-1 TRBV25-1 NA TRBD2 CASSPLAGRSSEQFF TGTGCCAGTAGTCCACTAGCGGGACGATCAAGTGAGCAGTTCTTC
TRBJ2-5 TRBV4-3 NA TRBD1 CASSPGQGAVGETQYF TGCGCCAGCAGCCCCGGACAGGGGGCAGTAGGGGAGACCCAGTACTTC
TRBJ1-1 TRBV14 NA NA CASSLMGWGTEAFF TGTGCCAGCAGCCTGATGGGTTGGGGCACTGAAGCTTTCTTT
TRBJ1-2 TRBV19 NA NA CASSDRFHHDYTF TGTGCCAGTAGCGACAGGTTCCATCACGACTACACCTTC
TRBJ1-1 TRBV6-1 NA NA CASSEIQGYDTEAFF TGTGCCAGCAGTGAAATTCAGGGGTATGACACTGAAGCTTTCTTT
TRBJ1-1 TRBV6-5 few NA CASSYSTVTEAFF TGTGCCAGCAGTTACTCGACAGTCACTGAAGCTTTCTTT
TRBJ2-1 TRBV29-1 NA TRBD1 CSVVFGQGTEQFF TGCAGCGTTGTGTTCGGACAGGGGACTGAGCAGTTCTTC
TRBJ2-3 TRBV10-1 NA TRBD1 CASSGQGEPDTQYF TGCGCCAGCAGCGGACAGGGGGAGCCAGATACGCAGTATTTT
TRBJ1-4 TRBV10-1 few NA CASSDRAGEKLFF TGCGCCAGCAGTGACAGGGCCGGTGAAAAACTGTTTTTT
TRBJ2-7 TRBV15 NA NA CATSRETGNYEQYF TGTGCCACCAGCAGAGAAACAGGGAACTACGAGCAGTACTTC
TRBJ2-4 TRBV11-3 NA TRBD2 CASSSLTTSGGQNIQYF TGTGCCAGCAGCTCTCTCACGACTAGCGGGGGTCAAAACATTCAGTACTTC
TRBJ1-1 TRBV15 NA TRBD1 CATSRGTGTGDTEAFF TGTGCCACCAGCAGAGGTACCGGGACAGGGGACACTGAAGCTTTCTTT
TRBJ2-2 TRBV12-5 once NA CASGTRAANTGELFF TGTGCTAGTGGTACTCGGGCAGCAAACACCGGGGAGCTGTTTTTT
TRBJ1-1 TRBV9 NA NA CASSVHGAEAFF TGTGCCAGCAGCGTACACGGCGCTGAAGCTTTCTTT
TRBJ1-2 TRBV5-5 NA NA CASSLGLYGYTF TGTGCCAGCAGCTTAGGACTCTATGGCTACACCTTC
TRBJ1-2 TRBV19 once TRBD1 CASSIHRDSIYGYTF TGTGCCAGTAGTATCCATCGGGACAGCATTTATGGCTACACCTTC
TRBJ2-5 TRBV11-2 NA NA CASSLMAGDFQETQYF TGTGCCAGCAGCTTAATGGCAGGAGACTTCCAAGAGACCCAGTACTTC
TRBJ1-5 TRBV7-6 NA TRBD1 CASSLRQGRGQPQHF TGTGCCAGCAGCCTGAGACAGGGAAGGGGGCAGCCCCAGCATTTT
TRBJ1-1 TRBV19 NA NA CASSIGRGADTEAFF TGTGCCAGTAGTATAGGTAGGGGGGCCGACACTGAAGCTTTCTTT
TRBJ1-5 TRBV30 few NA CAWSPRAGDSNQPQHF TGTGCCTGGAGTCCCAGGGCAGGGGATAGCAATCAGCCCCAGCATTTT
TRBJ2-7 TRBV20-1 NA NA CSASVADEQYF TGCAGTGCTAGCGTCGCTGACGAGCAGTACTTC
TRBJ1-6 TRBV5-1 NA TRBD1 CASSAVNRGSSYNSPLHF TGCGCCAGCAGCGCCGTTAACAGGGGATCCTCCTATAATTCACCCCTCCACTTT
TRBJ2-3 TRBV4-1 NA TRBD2 CASSPTGTSGTTDTQYF TGCGCCAGCAGCCCGACCGGGACTAGCGGGACCACAGATACGCAGTATTTT
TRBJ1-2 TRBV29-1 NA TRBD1 CSVVTTTGTGGGYTF TGCAGCGTTGTGACAACGACCGGGACAGGCGGGGGCTACACCTTC
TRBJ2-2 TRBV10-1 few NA CASSSGGLNTGELFF TGCGCCAGCAGCTCGGGGGGCCTTAACACCGGGGAGCTGTTTTTT
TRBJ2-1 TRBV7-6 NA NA CASSLGRGYNEQFF TGTGCCAGCAGCTTAGGGAGAGGGTACAATGAGCAGTTCTTC
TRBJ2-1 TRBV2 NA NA CASKETANNEQFF TGTGCCAGCAAAGAGACAGCTAACAATGAGCAGTTCTTC